This T cell receptor beta chain was recorded in a study of Ad26.COV2.S vaccination and SARS-CoV-2 variants. Study-wide results and limits: Vaccine recipients and placebo recipients showed similar non-spike TCR breadth.

Trimming cost V 5 bases and J 0 bases, with 18 bases left between them. CDR1 is SEHNR, CDR2 FQNEAQ, per germline (reference sequence). This CDR3 region has 17 residues. The treatment is: some 20 received Ad26.COV2.S at low or high dose, single or two shots; 5 received placebo; per-sample allocation not given. Samples analyzed were those drawn on day 63 after the first vaccine or placebo injection. An adult donor aged 18-55 years was enrolled in Boston. TCRdb keeps only in-frame clones here, not all; method: immunoSEQ multiplex PCR. The table has over 300,000 clones, roughly four fifths seen once; the top ten hold about 7.4%. Regarding this clone: Its matching antigen is unknown.

This sequence joins TRBV7-9 and TRBJ2-3, with D maybe TRBD2 (6 bases). The clonotype originates from a person aged 18-65 years who received the Ad26.COV2.S COVID-19 vaccine or a placebo. Sequencing used peripheral blood, obtained in a trial of Ad26.COV2.S vaccine versus placebo. The CDR3 protein is CASSPRVAALSTDTQYF. The CDR3, as DNA: TGTGCCAGCAGCCCACGGGTAGCGGCACTAAGCACAGATACGCAGTATTTT.